This T cell receptor beta chain was profiled in a study of cytomegalovirus exposure and HLA in healthy donors. Findings of the study overall: Per published reports, the classifier diagnosed cytomegalovirus status with high specificity and sensitivity.

Regarding this clone: Its specificity is unknown.

Measured with immunoSEQ multiplex PCR; TCRdb has only the in-frame clones, and not every one. Of fewer than 70,000 clones listed, about 95% were seen once; the top ten hold 5.8%. Trimming removed 4 bases from V and 3 bases from J; junction bases left unmatched: 12. Germline CDR1 and CDR2: SGHRS and YFSETQ. The CDR3 runs 17 residues. The source material was PBMCs. The V gene is TRBV5-1, the J gene TRBJ2-3, with TRBD2 matching over 9 bases. This TCR came from a young woman in good health and CMV-seropositive. CDR3 DNA: TGCGCCAGCAGCCGGAATAGGGCGGGAGGGCCGACAGATACGCAGTATTTT. It is translated as CASSRNRAGGPTDTQYF.